This TCR beta chain was recovered during a study of cytomegalovirus exposure and HLA in healthy donors. With 60 Vbeta and 13 Jbeta primers, the PCR was carried out. The protocol was immunoSEQ multiplex PCR, while the TCRdb copy is restricted to in-frame clones and leaves out a portion. The profile covers more than 200,000 clones, with over 80% appearing a single time and roughly 6% taken by the ten largest. In this sample, this clone turned up once. This CDR3 region has 16 residues. V shed 1 base and J shed 2 bases, with 14 bases lying between them. CDR1 is SGHAT and CDR2 is FQNNGV in the germline V gene.

This TCR was recovered from a man in his forties or fifties in good health and CMV-seropositive. Sequencing was performed on PBMCs. The J gene is TRBJ2-5, the V gene TRBV11-2, with D perhaps TRBD2 (6 bases). This CDR3 reads CASSLVRGGPQETQYF. CDR3 coding DNA: TGTGCCAGCAGCTTAGTCCGTGGAGGGCCGCAAGAGACCCAGTACTTC.